This note documents a single T cell receptor (beta chain) sequence. These data originate in a study of CD8 T cells in Susac syndrome. Blood CD8+ and CD4+ T cells underwent high-throughput TCR beta sequencing. Germline assignment: CDR1 MDHEN and CDR2 SYDVKM. This CDR3 is 14 amino acids long. V was clipped by 6 bases and J by 2 bases; unmatched bases: 3. Random hexamers served to reverse transcribe roughly 0.45 to 1 ug RNA. TCRdb used MiXCR to reprocess the immunoSEQ multiplex PCR reads, holding one entry per CDR3 protein. The sample has 170,000 or so distinct CDR3 sequences; 90% to 95% are singletons. The source material was CD4+ T cells from PBMCs. The genes are TRBV28 and TRBJ1-5; TRBD1 aligns across 8 bases. The receptor was isolated from a human donor with multiple sclerosis. In nucleotides, the CDR3 is TGTGCCAGCAGGGAACAGGGGGGCAATCAGCCCCAGCATTTT. This sequence encodes CASREQGGNQPQHF.